This paragraph covers one T cell receptor (beta chain) sequence. Its antigen is as yet unknown. RNA amounts of roughly 0.45 to 1 ug underwent reverse transcription with random hexamers. Coverage of TCR beta CDR3 amplification by immunoSEQ multiplex PCR extended to 54 Vbeta and 13 Jbeta. TCRdb fed the immunoSEQ multiplex PCR reads into MiXCR, producing one record per CDR3 protein. This table has roughly 80,000 distinct CDR3 sequences, about 93% appearing once. These data come from a study of CD8 T cells in Susac syndrome. Notes on the study in general: The relatively small number of individuals in the TCR sequencing and HLA analysis was acknowledged by the study.

This CDR3 contains 14 residues. The germline gives CDR1 MNHEY, CDR2 SMNVEV (reference sequence). With 5 bases removed from V and 0 bases from J, the gap between germline ends came to 8 bases. TCR beta sequencing covered blood CD8+ and CD4+ T cells. The sample comprised CD8+ T cells from PBMCs. The TCR sequence derives from a human donor in good health. The V call is TRBV27, the J call TRBJ1-3; maybe TRBD1 (6 bases). The CDR3 DNA is TGTGCCAGCAGTAAGGGGGGCTCTGGAAACACCATATATTTT. Its protein is CASSKGGSGNTIYF.